The source of this T cell receptor (beta chain) is a study of cytomegalovirus exposure and HLA in healthy donors (dated by TCRdb to about 2017). About the full investigation: According to an earlier analysis of around 600 of the donors, about 179 million T cells yielded approximately 120 million unique TCR beta sequences and 276 Gb of sequence data. Every repertoire in the discovery cohort had been generated on one and the same sequencing platform. An earlier analysis of 587 of the donors applied high-throughput TCR beta sequencing to assess whether each TCR beta V gene segment acted as functional or pseudogenic. A later analysis re-analyzed previously published TCR beta repertoires from roughly 690 donors and added high-resolution HLA genotyping to study TCR occurrence patterns. An early release that covered about 600 HLA-typed donors contained approximately 300 gigabases of sequencing data and approximately 85 million unique TCR sequences. Alongside the repertoire data, information on donor age, sex, ethnicity and CMV serostatus was compiled. A handful of DR-DQ haplotypes were treated as single units for association and clustering because of strong linkage in the cohort. HLA typing included class I and class II loci at four-digit resolution. The study profiled the T cell repertoires of around 700 subjects by immunosequencing and related them to cytomegalovirus serostatus. On average, around 200,000 unique TCR beta nucleotide sequences were sequenced per donor among some 420 genotyped donors of the cohort, with about 19% of those sequences being non-productive. In addition to the first cohort of around 670 subjects, a separate validation cohort of approximately 120 different subjects was used. The study combined high-throughput TCR immunosequencing, statistical association of individual TCRs with disease status, and machine learning to predict cytomegalovirus infection status. The number of donors typed differed by locus, with roughly 629-640 for A, B, C, DRB1 and DQB1, roughly 550 for DQA1, some 570 for DPA1, and approximately 470 for DPB1. Of the roughly 390 genotyped donors, 81% fell in the genetic ancestry cluster associated with self-reported Caucasian donors. In a later genetic analysis, genome-wide SNP genotypes for about three fifths of the roughly 670 donors were used, and that subset was treated as a discovery cohort. The later analysis used no new phenotypic data to find candidate immune exposures, relying instead on TCR beta sequences and their occurrence across donors. The study aimed to test whether signatures of past pathogen exposure could be identified by cataloging public T cell receptors.

The cohort comprised 550 to 700 healthy bone marrow donors. All cohort members were sampled while nominally healthy, although unrecorded immune exposures were likely present. The donor was CMV seropositive and belonged to the group of more than 250 seropositive cohort members. Every donor gave a peripheral blood sample, and the peripheral blood mononuclear cells from that sample were used for TCR beta sequencing. Genomic DNA was extracted from the blood cell samples with the Qiagen DNeasy Blood Extraction Kit. The study at large found these results: When HLA alleles, especially DR and DQ, strongly co-occurred, TCR associations were difficult to assign to individual alleles. In a later analysis, around 15,000 TCR beta sequences were associated with specific HLA alleles at a false discovery rate of 0.05. Because HLA typing was missing for some donors at each locus, association tests included only the typed subset. Compared with the roughly 700-donor mean, donors in an Asian-associated ancestry cluster had fewer N-insertions in productive TCRs, according to a later genetic analysis. Some IMGT-functional V segments, including TRBV6-2 and TRBV6-3, could not be told apart with the 87-base-pair reads, so those segments were excluded. In a later analysis, several top co-occurrence clusters were reported to appear linked to parvovirus B19, influenza, CMV and Epstein-Barr virus. A cluster of highly shared sequence variants was judged likely to represent a technical artifact of the sequencing pipeline. Cytomegalovirus status was reported to be diagnosed by the classifier with high specificity and sensitivity in both the original and validation cohorts. Because counts were too low, roughly 16 rarely observed V segments, including chromosome 9 orphons, were left out of the earlier analysis of 500 to 750 of the donors. Only TCR beta chains were sequenced in this cohort, and the absence of alpha or paired-chain data limited detectable features. Linkage disequilibrium might explain the correlated functional status among segregating V segments, but an unknown experimental factor could not be ruled out. A later analysis found that HLA-associated TCR beta chains were more clonally expanded and had lower generation probabilities than equally common non-associated chains. A further reported finding was that TCR beta sequences accurately predicted the HLA-A and HLA-B alleles for most subjects in the first cohort. In vitro tests confirmed that a few of the cytomegalovirus-associated TCR beta chains recognize cytomegalovirus antigens. The only immune exposure information available for the cohort was CMV serostatus. In the study, around 150 TCR beta chains were listed as associated with cytomegalovirus. In an earlier analysis of approximately 590 of the donors, most TCR beta V segments were observed in productive rearrangements about 90% or about 30% of the time, broadly matching IMGT annotations. The authors suggested that the approach could potentially be generalized to other disease states and immunological phenotypes. A later analysis found that TCR association rates varied across HLA loci, with DRB1 alleles showing the most associated TCRs and HLA-C alleles the fewest. Roughly uniform sequencing depth across donors was assumed in presence/absence analyses, although this assumption may not hold. An association between a missense DCLRE1C variant and V-gene and J-gene trimming of TCR beta chains was found in a later genetic analysis and replicated in an independent cohort. While some public TCRs were present in many individuals, most TCR sequences turned up only very rarely across donors. Most CMV-associated TCR beta chains appeared to be HLA-restricted in a later analysis, and the HLA associations seemed to be driven largely by CMV exposure.

Looking up the germline V gene (reference sequence) yields CDR1 WNHNN and CDR2 SYGVQD. Trimming removed 4 bases from V and 2 bases from J; the gene matches leave 3 bases unexplained. The CDR3, from cysteine to phenylalanine, totals 14 residues. CDR3 DNA only is kept here, 42 bases in frame from base 1. The protocol used for the library was the immunoSEQ multiplex PCR assay. For the multiplex PCR, a mixture combining 60 forward primers for TCR Vbeta segments and 13 reverse primers for TCR Jbeta segments was used. A multiplex PCR assay on genomic DNA amplified the CDR3 region of rearranged TCR beta genes. The amplified TCR beta libraries were sequenced on the Illumina HiSeq System as 87-base-pair reads. On the authors' methods: Across the 500 to 750 repertoires, a later analysis counted 78 million or so unique TCR beta chains, roughly 11 million of which were shared by at least two donors. To remove PCR and sequencing errors, raw reads were error-corrected and collapsed into unique sequences using a nearest-neighbor algorithm that merged closely related sequences. CDR3 sequences were aligned to IMGT reference sequences to assign V, D and J gene segments. Each retained sequence needed at least a six-nucleotide match to both a V gene segment and a J gene segment. Rearrangements were classified as productive when the CDR3 lacked stop codons and remained in frame with V and J, and all other rearrangements were classified as non-productive. Following IMGT convention, CDR3 was defined as the stretch from the second conserved V-encoded cysteine up to the conserved J-encoded phenylalanine. In an earlier analysis of 500 to 650 of the donors, sequences lacking an unambiguous match to a single V gene segment were excluded. In an earlier analysis of 587 of the donors, V segments were called functional above 56.7% productive rearrangements and were called segregating when the between-donor standard deviation exceeded 5%. To diagnose cytomegalovirus status from the catalog of TCR beta chain sequences, a statistical classification framework was built. In a later analysis, TCR nucleotide sequences were compared against IMGT/GENE-DB human TR gene sequences so that V and J genes could be assigned. In a later analysis, CDR3 sequences and most-parsimonious VDJ recombination scenarios were assigned using the TCRdist pipeline. In a later analysis, each TCR beta chain was defined by its CDR3 amino acid sequence together with its V-gene family, and reads lacking a unique V-gene family were excluded. In a later analysis, 500 to 700 highly shared, low-generation-probability nucleotide sequences were removed to address suspected cross-contamination and a sequencing artifact. In a later analysis, a clonal expansion index was calculated for each public chain from normalized within-repertoire ranks of inferred template counts. Generation probabilities in a later analysis came from a VDJ recombination model fitted to out-of-frame rearrangements, and those results were checked against IGoR. In a later analysis, hypergeometric tests were used to score TCR-TCR, TCR-HLA and TCR-CMV co-occurrence, with a repertoire-size bias correction applied to TCR pairs. To estimate false discovery rates, a later analysis permuted the HLA or CMV assignments 20 times. In a later analysis, co-occurring TCRs were grouped with DBSCAN, and TCRdist sequence similarity was added when clustering was performed within HLA-allele-positive subsets. Repertoires with fewer than 30,000 or more than 120,000 public chains were left out of co-occurrence clustering, as were roughly five repertoires with anomalous nucleotide sharing. TCRdb obtained this table from immuneACCESS and retained in-frame rearrangements with V and J assigned. These tables miss some clones; where compared with another copy, unresolved V genes account for less than half of the shortfall, and the remainder is unexplained. From that table come the V and J calls and clone size; the DNA was used to work out D and trimming. This sample's table carries some 110,000 clones. The top ten clonotypes cover 5.5% to 8% of the sample.

A remark on this clone: It has no known antigen specificity.

The TCR comes from a man aged 40-49 years in good health and CMV-seropositive. Sequencing used PBMCs. Here the chain combines TRBV10-1 and TRBJ2-3; 7 bases in the junction line up with TRBD1. This receptor has the CDR3 CASSVDRATDTQYF. The DNA sequence is TGCGCCAGCAGTGTTGACAGGGCCACAGATACGCAGTATTTT.